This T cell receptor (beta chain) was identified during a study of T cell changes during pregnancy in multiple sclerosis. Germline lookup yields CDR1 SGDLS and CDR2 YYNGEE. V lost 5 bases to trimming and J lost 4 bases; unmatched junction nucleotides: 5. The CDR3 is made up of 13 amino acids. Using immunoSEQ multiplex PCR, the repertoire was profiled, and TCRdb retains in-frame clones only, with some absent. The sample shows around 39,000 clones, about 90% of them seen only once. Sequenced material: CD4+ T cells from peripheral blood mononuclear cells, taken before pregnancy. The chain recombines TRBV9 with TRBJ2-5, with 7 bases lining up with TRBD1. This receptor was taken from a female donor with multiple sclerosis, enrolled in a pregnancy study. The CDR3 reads CASSTPGGETQYF. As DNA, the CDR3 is TGTGCCAGCAGTACTCCAGGGGGAGAGACCCAGTACTTC. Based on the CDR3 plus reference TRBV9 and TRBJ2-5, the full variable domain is DSGVTQTPKHLITATGQRVTLRCSPRSGDLSVYWYQQSLDQGLQFLIQYYNGEERAKGNILERFSAQQFPDLHSELNLSSLELGDSALYFCASSTPGGETQYFGPGTRLLVL.